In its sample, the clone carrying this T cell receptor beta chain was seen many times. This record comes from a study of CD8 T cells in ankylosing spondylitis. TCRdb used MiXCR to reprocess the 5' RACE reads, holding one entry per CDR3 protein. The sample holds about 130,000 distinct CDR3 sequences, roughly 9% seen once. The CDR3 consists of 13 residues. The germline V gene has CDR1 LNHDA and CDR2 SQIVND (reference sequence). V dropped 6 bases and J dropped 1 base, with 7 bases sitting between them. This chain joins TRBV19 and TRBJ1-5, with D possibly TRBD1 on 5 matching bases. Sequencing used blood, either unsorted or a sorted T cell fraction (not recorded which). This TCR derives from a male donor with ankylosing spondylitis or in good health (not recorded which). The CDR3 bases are TGTGCCAGTAGAGGGGTGAGCAATCAGCCCCAGCATTTT. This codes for CASRGVSNQPQHF.